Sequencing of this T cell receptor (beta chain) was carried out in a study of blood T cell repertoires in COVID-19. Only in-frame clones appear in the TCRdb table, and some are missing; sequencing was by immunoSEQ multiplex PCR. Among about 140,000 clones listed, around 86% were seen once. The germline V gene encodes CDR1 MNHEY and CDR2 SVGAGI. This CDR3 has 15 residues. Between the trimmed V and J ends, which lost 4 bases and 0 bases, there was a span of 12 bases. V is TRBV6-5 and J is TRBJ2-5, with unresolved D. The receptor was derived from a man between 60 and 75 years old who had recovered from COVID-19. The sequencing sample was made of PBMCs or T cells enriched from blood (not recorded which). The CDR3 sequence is CASSSQNPYQETQYF. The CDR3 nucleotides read TGTGCCAGCAGTTCACAGAACCCGTACCAAGAGACCCAGTACTTC.